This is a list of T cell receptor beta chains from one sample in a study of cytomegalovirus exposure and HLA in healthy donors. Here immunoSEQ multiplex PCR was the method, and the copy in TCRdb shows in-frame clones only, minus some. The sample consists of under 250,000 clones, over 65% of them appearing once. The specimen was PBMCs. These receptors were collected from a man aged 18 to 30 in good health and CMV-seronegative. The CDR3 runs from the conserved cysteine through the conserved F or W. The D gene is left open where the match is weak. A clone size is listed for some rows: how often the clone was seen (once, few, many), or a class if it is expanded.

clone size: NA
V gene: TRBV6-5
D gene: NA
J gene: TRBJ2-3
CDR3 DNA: TGTGCCAGCAGTACCCCGGGGACAGATACGCAGTATTTT
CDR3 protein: CASSTPGTDTQYF

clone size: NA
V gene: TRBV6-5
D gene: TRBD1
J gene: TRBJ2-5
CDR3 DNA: TGTGCCAGCAGTTACACACAGGGGAACGAGGAGACCCAGTACTTC
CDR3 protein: CASSYTQGNEETQYF

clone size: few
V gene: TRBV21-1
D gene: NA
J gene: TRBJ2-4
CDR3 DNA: TGTGCCAGCCGTGCGGGGCGGGCCAAAAACATTCAGTACTTC
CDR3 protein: CASRAGRAKNIQYF

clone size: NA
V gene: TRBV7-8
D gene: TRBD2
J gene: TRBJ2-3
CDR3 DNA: TGTGCCAGCAGCCACACCCGGACTAGCGGGAGAACAGATACGCAGTATTTT
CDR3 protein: CASSHTRTSGRTDTQYF

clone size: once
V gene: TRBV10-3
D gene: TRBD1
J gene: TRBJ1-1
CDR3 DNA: TGTGCCATCAGTGAGACCGACAGGGCTCGGACTGAAGCTTTCTTT
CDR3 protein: CAISETDRARTEAFF

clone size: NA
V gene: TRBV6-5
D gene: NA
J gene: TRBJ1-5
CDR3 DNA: TGTGCCAGCAGTTACTTGGGGGGTATTAATCAGCCCCAGCATTTT
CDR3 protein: CASSYLGGINQPQHF

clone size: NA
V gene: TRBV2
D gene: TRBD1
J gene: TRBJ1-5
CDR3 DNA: TGTGCCAGCAGAGATTACGAGGGGACAGGACAGCCCCAGCATTTT
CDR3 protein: CASRDYEGTGQPQHF

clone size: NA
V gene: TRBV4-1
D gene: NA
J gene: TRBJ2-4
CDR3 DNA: TGCGCCAGCAGCCTGGGCGGGACCAACCTAGCCAAAAACATTCAGTACTTC
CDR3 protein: CASSLGGTNLAKNIQYF

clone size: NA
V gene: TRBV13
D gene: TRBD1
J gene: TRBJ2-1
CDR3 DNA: TGTGCCAGCAGCTTAGCCCCCGGGACAGGGCACAATGAGCAGTTCTTC
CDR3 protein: CASSLAPGTGHNEQFF

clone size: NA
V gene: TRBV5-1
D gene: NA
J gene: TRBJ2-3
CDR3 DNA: TGCGCCAGCAGCTTGCTGTACTCTAGCACAGATACGCAGTATTTT
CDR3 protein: CASSLLYSSTDTQYF

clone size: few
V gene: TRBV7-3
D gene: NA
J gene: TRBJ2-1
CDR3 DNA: TGTGCCAGCAGCCCCTGGACAGACTACAATGAGCAGTTCTTC
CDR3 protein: CASSPWTDYNEQFF

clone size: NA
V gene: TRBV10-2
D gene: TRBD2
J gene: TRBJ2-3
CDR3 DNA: TGCGCCAGCGGGGGAGCTAGCGGGAGGGTTCGAGATACGCAGTATTTT
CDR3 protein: CASGGASGRVRDTQYF

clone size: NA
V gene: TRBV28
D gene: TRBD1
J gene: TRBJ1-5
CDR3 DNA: TGTGCCAGCAGGGGGACAGTGGGCTATCAGCCCCAGCATTTT
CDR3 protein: CASRGTVGYQPQHF

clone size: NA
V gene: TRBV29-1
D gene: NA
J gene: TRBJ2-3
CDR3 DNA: TGCAGCGTTGAGGCCGCCACAGATACGCAGTATTTT
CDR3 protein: CSVEAATDTQYF

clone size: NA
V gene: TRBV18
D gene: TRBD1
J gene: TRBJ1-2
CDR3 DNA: TGTGCCAGCTCACCCTTAGACAGGGTGGACTATGGCTACACCTTC
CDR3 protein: CASSPLDRVDYGYTF

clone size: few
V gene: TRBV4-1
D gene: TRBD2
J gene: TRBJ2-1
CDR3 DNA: TGCGCCAGCAGCCAAGATAGGGCTAGCGGGAGGGCCGAGGACAATGAGCAGTTCTTC
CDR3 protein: CASSQDRASGRAEDNEQFF

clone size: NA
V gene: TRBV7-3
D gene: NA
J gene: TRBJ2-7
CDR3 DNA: TGTGCCAGCAGCTTAGGACAGCAATCCTACGAGCAGTACTTC
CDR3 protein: CASSLGQQSYEQYF

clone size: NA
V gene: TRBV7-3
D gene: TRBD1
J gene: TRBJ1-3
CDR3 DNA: TGTGCCAGCAGCTTAACGGGACAGGGGGCATCTGGAAACACCATATATTTT
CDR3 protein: CASSLTGQGASGNTIYF